This is a list of T cell receptor beta chains from one sample in a study of blood T cell repertoires in COVID-19. Sequencing was performed with immunoSEQ multiplex PCR; in TCRdb, only in-frame clones are kept and a portion is missing. The data show about 220,000 clones, with approximately 82% seen just once and around 9.5% held by the top ten. Sequencing input: peripheral blood. All receptors derive from a man aged 45-65 years with active or convalescent COVID-19. Each CDR3 is given with its conserved first and last residue. D genes are given only for firm matches. Rows give clone size only sometimes, using once, few, many, or a class for an expanded clone.

cdr3_aa cdr3_nt clone_size d_call j_call v_call
CASSVEAGVSYEQYF TGTGCCAGCAGCGTAGAAGCGGGAGTCTCCTACGAGCAGTACTTC few TRBD2 TRBJ2-7 TRBV5-6
CASSPPSLSETQYF TGTGCCAGCTCACCACCATCACTCTCTGAGACCCAGTACTTC once NA TRBJ2-5 TRBV18
CASTGQGGDEKLFF TGTGCCAGCACTGGACAGGGGGGGGACGAAAAACTGTTTTTT NA TRBD1 TRBJ1-4 TRBV2
CASSPSTDTQYF TGTGCCAGCAGCCCGAGCACAGATACGCAGTATTTT NA NA TRBJ2-3 TRBV7-8
CATKSGRAGDEQFF TGTGCCACCAAGAGCGGGAGGGCGGGGGATGAGCAGTTCTTC NA TRBD2 TRBJ2-1 TRBV2
CASSGQVDTEAFF TGTGCCAGCAGTGGACAGGTAGACACTGAAGCTTTCTTT NA NA TRBJ1-1 TRBV2
CASSSQGIGQGIQYF TGTGCCAGCAGTTCGCAGGGTATAGGTCAGGGCATTCAGTACTTC NA NA TRBJ2-4 TRBV7-2
CASSLDGGQPQHF TGTGCCAGCAGCCTAGACGGCGGCCAGCCCCAGCATTTT NA NA TRBJ1-5 TRBV6-5
CASSDVSTWNTGELFF TGTGCCAGCAGTGACGTCTCTACCTGGAACACCGGGGAGCTGTTTTTT NA NA TRBJ2-2 TRBV6-4
CASSSSATNEKLFF TGTGCCAGCTCATCCTCCGCAACTAATGAAAAACTGTTTTTT NA NA TRBJ1-4 TRBV18
CASSAYQASSGNTIYF TGTGCCAGCAGCGCCTACCAAGCGAGCTCTGGAAACACCATATATTTT NA NA TRBJ1-3 TRBV14
CASSDWTGTEAFF TGTGCCAGCAGTGACTGGACAGGGACCGAAGCTTTCTTT NA TRBD1 TRBJ1-1 TRBV6-4
CATSDTTGSNQPQHF TGTGCCACCAGTGATACGACAGGTAGCAATCAGCCCCAGCATTTT NA NA TRBJ1-5 TRBV24-1
CASSIVTGAYEQYF TGTGCCAGTAGTATTGTAACAGGAGCCTACGAGCAGTACTTC NA NA TRBJ2-7 TRBV19
CSASDTRGRVEAFF TGCAGTGCTAGTGACACCAGGGGGCGTGTTGAAGCTTTCTTT NA TRBD1 TRBJ1-1 TRBV20-1
CASGERDFYEQYF TGTGCCAGCGGCGAACGGGACTTCTACGAGCAGTACTTC NA NA TRBJ2-7 TRBV27
CASSIGGPSGNTIYF TGTGCCAGTAGCATCGGCGGGCCCTCTGGAAACACCATATATTTT NA NA TRBJ1-3 TRBV19
CASSLELAGKGEQFF TGTGCCAGCAGCTTAGAGCTAGCGGGAAAGGGGGAGCAGTTCTTC NA TRBD2 TRBJ2-1 TRBV7-3
CASSQLSSTDTQYF TGTGCCAGCAGCCAATTGAGTAGCACAGATACGCAGTATTTT once NA TRBJ2-3 TRBV4-2
CASSYGQPTEQYF TGTGCCAGCAGTTATGGACAGCCTACGGAGCAGTACTTC NA NA TRBJ2-7 TRBV6-6
CASSQEARTGRAFF TGCGCCAGCAGCCAAGAAGCGAGGACAGGTCGGGCTTTCTTT NA TRBD1 TRBJ1-1 TRBV4-3
CATQGLTDTDTQYF TGTGCCACCCAGGGACTCACGGACACAGATACGCAGTATTTT NA NA TRBJ2-3 TRBV2